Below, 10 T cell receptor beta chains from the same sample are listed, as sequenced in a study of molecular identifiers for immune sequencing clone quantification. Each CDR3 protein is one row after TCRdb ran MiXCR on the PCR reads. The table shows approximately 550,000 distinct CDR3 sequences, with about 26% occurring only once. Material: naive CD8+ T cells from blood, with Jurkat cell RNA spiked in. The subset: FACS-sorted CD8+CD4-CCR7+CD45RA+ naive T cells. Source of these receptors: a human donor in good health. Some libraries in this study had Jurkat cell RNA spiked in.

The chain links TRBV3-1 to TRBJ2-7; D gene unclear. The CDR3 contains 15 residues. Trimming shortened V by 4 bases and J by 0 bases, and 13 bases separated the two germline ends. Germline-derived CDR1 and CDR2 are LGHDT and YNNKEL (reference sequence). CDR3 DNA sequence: TGTGCCAGCAGCCGGGAAAACAGACCCTCCTACGAGCAGTACTTC. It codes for CASSRENRPSYEQYF.

CDR3 bases: TGTGCCAGCACCACCCCGGGACCCTACAATGAGCAGTTCTTC. Translating gives CASTTPGPYNEQFF. The gene calls are TRBV6-5 and TRBJ2-1, with D perhaps being TRBD1 or TRBD2 (5 bases each). Germline V CDR1 and CDR2: MNHEY, SVGAGI. The CDR3 loop spans 14 amino acids. V lost 7 bases, J lost 2 bases, and 12 bases lay in between.

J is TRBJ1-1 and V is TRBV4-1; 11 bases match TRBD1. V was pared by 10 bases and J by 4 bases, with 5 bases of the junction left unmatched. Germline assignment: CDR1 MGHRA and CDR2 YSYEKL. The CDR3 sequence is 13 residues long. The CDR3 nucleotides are TGCGCCACAACCGGGACAGGGGGCACTGAAGCTTTCTTT. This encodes CATTGTGGTEAFF.

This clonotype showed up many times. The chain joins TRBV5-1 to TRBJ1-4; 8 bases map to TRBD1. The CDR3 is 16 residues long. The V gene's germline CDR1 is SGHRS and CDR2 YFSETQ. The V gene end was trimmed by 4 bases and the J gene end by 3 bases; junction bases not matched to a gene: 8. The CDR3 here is CASSPGQGASNEKLFF. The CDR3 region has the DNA TGCGCCAGCAGCCCAGGGCAGGGGGCTTCTAATGAAAAACTGTTTTTT.

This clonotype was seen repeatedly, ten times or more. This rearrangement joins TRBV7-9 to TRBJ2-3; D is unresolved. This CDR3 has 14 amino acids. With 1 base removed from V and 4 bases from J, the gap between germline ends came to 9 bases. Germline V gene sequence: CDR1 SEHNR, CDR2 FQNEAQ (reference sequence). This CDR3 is CASSLVVRADTQYF. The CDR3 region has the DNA TGTGCCAGCAGCTTAGTAGTACGGGCAGATACGCAGTATTTT.

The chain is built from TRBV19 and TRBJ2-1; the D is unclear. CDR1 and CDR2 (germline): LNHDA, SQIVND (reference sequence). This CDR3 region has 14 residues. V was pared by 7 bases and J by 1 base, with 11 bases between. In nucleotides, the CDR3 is TGTGCCAGTACCTTGCCTGGGTCCTACAATGAGCAGTTCTTC. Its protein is CASTLPGSYNEQFF.

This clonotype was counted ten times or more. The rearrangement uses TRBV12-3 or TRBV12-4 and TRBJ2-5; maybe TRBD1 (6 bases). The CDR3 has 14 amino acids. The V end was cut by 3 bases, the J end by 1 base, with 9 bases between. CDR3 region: CASSFQGTQETQYF. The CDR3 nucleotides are TGTGCCAGCAGTTTTCAGGGGACCCAAGAGACCCAGTACTTC.

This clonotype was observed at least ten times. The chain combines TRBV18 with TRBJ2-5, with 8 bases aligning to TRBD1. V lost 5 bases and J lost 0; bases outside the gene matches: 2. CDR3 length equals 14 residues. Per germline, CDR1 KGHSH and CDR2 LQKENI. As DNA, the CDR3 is TGTGCCAGCTCAGAGGACAGGGACCAAGAGACCCAGTACTTC. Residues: CASSEDRDQETQYF.

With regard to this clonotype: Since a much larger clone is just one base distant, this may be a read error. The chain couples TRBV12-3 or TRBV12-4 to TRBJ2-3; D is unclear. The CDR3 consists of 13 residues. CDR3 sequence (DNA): TGTGCCAGCAGTTTCAGCAGCACAGATACGCGGTATTTT. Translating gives CASSFSSTDTRYF.

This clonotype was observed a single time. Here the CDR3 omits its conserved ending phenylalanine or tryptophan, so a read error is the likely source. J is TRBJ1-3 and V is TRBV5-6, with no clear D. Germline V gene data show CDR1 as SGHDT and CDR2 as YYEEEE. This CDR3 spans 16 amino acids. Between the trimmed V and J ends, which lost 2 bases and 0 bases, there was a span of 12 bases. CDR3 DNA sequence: TGTGCCAGCAGCTTCCCGGGAACCCTCTCTGGAAACACCATATATCTT. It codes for CASSFPGTLSGNTIYL.